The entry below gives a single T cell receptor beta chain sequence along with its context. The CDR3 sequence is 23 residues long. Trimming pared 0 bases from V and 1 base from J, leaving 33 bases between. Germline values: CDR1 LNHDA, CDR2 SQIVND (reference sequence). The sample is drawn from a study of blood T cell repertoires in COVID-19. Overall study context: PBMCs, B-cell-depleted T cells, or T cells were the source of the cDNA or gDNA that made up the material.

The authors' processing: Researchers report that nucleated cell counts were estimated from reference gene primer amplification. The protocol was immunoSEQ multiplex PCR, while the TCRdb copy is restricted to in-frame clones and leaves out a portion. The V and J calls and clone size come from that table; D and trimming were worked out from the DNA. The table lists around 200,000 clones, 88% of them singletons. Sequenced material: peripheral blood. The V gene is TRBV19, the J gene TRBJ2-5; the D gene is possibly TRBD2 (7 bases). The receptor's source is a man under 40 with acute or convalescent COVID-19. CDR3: CASSIDLTNFVLDGGRLQETQYF. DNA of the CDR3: TGTGCCAGTAGTATAGATTTGACCAATTTCGTACTGGACGGGGGGCGGCTCCAAGAGACCCAGTACTTC.